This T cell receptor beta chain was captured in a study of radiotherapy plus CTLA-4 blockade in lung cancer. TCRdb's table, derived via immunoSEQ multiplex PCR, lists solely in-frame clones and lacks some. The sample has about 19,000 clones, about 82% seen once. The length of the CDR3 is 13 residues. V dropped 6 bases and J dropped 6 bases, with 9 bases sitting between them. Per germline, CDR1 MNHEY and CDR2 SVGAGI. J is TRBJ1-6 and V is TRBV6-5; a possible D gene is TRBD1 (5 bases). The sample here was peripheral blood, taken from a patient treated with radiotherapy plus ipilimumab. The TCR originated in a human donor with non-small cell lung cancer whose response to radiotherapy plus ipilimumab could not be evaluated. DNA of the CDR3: TGTGCCAGCAGGAGGACAACTAATTCACCCCTCCACTTT. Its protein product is CASRRTTNSPLHF.